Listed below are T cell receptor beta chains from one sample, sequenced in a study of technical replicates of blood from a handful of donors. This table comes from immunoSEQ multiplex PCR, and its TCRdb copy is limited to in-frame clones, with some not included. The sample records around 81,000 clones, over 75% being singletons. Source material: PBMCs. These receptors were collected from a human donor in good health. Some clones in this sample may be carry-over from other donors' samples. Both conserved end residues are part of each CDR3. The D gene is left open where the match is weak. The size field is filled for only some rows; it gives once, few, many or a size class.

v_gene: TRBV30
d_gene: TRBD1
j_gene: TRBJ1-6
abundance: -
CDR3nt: TGTGCCTGGATCCCTCCCCCGGGACAGACAAATTCACCCCTCCACTTT
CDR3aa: CAWIPPPGQTNSPLHF

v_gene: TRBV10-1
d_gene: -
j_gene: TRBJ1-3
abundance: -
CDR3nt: TGCGCCAGCAGTGGGCTGCTTGGAAACACCATATATTTT
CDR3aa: CASSGLLGNTIYF

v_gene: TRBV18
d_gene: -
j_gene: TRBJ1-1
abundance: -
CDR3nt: TGTGCCAGCTCACCCGCAGGGAACACTGAAGCTTTCTTT
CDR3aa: CASSPAGNTEAFF

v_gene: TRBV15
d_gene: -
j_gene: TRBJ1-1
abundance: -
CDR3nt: TGTGCCACCAGCAGAGCTCCGGGAAGGGACACTGAAGCTTTCTTT
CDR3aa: CATSRAPGRDTEAFF

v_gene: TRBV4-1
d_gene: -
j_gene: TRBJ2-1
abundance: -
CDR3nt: TGCGCCAGCAGCCATACCAGCTCCTACAATGAGCAGTTCTTC
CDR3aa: CASSHTSSYNEQFF

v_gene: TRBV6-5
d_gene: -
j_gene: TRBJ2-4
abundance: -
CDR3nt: TGTGCCAGCAGTTACTCGAAACCCGGGATTCAGTACTTC
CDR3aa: CASSYSKPGIQYF

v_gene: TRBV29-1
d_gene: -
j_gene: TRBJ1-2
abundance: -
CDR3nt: TGCAGCGTCATGGTCGGACAGAACTATGGCTACACCTTC
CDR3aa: CSVMVGQNYGYTF

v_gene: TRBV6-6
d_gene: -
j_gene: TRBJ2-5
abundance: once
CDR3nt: TGTGCCAGCAGTTTTCCCCCGGGCCAAGAGACCCAGTACTTC
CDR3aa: CASSFPPGQETQYF

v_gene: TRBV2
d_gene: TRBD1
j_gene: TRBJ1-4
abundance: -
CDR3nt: TGTGCCAGCAGTCAAGACAGGGGTAATGAAAAACTGTTTTTT
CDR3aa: CASSQDRGNEKLFF

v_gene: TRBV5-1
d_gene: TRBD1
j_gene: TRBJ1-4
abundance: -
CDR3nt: TGCGCCAGCAGCCCGGGACAGGGAGATACTGAAAAACTGTTTTTT
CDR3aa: CASSPGQGDTEKLFF

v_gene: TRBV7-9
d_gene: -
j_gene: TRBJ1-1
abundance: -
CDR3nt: TGTGCCAGCAGCAACCGGGACAACCCTTTCTTT
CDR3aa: CASSNRDNPFF

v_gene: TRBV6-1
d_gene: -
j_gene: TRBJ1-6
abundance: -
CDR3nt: TGTGCCAGCAGGGAGGGAGGTAATTCACCCCTCCACTTT
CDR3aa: CASREGGNSPLHF

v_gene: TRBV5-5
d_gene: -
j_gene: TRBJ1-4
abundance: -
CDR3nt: TGTGCCAGCAGCTTGGGGACGTCCGGACTTGAAAAACTGTTTTTT
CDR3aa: CASSLGTSGLEKLFF

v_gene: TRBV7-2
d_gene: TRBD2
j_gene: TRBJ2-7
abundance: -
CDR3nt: TGTGCCAGCAGCTTAGTACCGGGGCTAGCGGGCCCCTACGAGCAGTACTTC
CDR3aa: CASSLVPGLAGPYEQYF

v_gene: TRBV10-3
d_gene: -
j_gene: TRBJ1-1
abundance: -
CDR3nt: TGTGCCACCGGAGTGAACACTGAAGCTTTCTTT
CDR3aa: CATGVNTEAFF

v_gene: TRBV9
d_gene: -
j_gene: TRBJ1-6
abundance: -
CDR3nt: TGTGCCAGCAGCGCCGGAGGGGATAGGTCACCCCTCCACTTT
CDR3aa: CASSAGGDRSPLHF

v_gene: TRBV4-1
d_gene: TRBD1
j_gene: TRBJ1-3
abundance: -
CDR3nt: TGCGCCAGCAGCCGCCCGGGACAGGACCCCTCTGGAAACACCATATATTTT
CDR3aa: CASSRPGQDPSGNTIYF

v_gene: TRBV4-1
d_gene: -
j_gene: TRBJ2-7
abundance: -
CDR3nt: TGCGCCAGCAGCCTCCAGGGGCTTGCCTACGAGCAGTACTTC
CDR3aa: CASSLQGLAYEQYF

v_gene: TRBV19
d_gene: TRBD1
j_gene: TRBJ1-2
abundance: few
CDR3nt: TGTGCCAGTAGTACGGGACAGGGGGTCGATGGCTACACCTTC
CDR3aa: CASSTGQGVDGYTF

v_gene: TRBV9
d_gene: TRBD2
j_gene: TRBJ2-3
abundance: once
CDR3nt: TGTGCCAGCAGCGTGATAGCGGGATCAGATACGCAGTATTTT
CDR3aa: CASSVIAGSDTQYF

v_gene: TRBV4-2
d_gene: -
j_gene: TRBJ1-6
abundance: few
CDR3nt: TGTGCCAGCAGCCCGAACAGGGTTGTCGATAATTCACCCCTCCACTTT
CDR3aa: CASSPNRVVDNSPLHF

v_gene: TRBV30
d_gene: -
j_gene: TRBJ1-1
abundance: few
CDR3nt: TGTGCCTGGGACACAGCTCTGAACACTGAAGCTTTCTTT
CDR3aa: CAWDTALNTEAFF

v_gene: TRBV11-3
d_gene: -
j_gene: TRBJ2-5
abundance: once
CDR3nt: TGTGCCAGCAGCTCCGAAGGGCTAGTGTCGGACAGAATTCAAGAGACCCAGTACTTC
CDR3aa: CASSSEGLVSDRIQETQYF

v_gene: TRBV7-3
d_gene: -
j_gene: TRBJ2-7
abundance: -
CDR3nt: TGTGCCAGCAGCTTATCCCCGGGAGAGTACGAGCAGTACTTC
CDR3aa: CASSLSPGEYEQYF

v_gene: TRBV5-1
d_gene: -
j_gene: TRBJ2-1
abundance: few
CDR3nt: TGCGCCAGCAGCTTGCAGGGGAGCTCCTACAATGAGCAGTTCTTC
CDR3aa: CASSLQGSSYNEQFF

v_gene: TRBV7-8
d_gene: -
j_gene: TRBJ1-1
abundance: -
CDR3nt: TGTGCCAGCAGCTTAGGGGAGTCGGCGAACACTGAAGCTTTCTTT
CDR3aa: CASSLGESANTEAFF

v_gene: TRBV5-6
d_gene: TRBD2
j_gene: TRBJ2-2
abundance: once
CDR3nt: TGTGCCAGCAGCATGACAAGGACTAGCGGAGCGTATCGGACCGGGGAGCTGTTTTTT
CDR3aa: CASSMTRTSGAYRTGELFF

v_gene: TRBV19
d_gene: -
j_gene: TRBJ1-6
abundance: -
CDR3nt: TGTGCCAGTAGAGATTGGAGCTCCTATAATTCACCCCTCCACTTT
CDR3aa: CASRDWSSYNSPLHF

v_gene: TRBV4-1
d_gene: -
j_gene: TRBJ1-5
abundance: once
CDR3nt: TGCGCCAGCAGCCAAGAATGGAGGAACAATCAGCCCCAGCATTTT
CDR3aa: CASSQEWRNNQPQHF

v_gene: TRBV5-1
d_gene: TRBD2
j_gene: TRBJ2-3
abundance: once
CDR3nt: TGCGCCAGCAGTTCAGTGGCTAGCGGTAACCCCACAGATACGCAGTATTTT
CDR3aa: CASSSVASGNPTDTQYF

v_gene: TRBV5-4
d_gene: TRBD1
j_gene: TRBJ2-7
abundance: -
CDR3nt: TGTGCCAGCAGCTCGGACAGGGGGCTTTCCTACGAGCAGTACTTC
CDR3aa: CASSSDRGLSYEQYF

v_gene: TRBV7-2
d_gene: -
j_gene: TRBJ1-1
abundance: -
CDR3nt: TGTGCCACGGCGCCCTCCGGGGGGAACACTGAAGCTTTCTTT
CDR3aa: CATAPSGGNTEAFF

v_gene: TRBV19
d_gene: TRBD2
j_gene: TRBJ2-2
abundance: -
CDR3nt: TGTGCCAGTATTCACCGGACTAGTGACACCGGGGAGCTGTTTTTT
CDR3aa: CASIHRTSDTGELFF

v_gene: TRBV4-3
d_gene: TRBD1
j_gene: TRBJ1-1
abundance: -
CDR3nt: TGCGCCAGCAGCCAATCTGGACAGGACACTGAAGCTTTCTTT
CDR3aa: CASSQSGQDTEAFF

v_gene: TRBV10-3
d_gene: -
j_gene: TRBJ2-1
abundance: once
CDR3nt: TGTGCCATCAGGGACAGCAACAATGAGCAGTTCTTC
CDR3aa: CAIRDSNNEQFF

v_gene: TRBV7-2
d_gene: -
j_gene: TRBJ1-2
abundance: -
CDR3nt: TGTGCCAGCACCCCGCGGGCAGGGGTAGGCTACACCTTC
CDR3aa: CASTPRAGVGYTF

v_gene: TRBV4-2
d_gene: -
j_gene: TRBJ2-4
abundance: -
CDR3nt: TGTGCCAGGAGCCTTAGCGTGTTAGCCAAAAACATTCAGTACTTC
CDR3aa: CARSLSVLAKNIQYF

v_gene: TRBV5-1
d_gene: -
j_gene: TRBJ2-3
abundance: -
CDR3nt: TGCGCCAGCAGCTTGACAAATTCCCCTGATACGCAGTATTTT
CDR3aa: CASSLTNSPDTQYF

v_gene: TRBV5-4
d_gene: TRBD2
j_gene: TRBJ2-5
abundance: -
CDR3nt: TGTGCCAGCAGCGGAATAGCGGGCGAGACCCAGTACTTC
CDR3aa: CASSGIAGETQYF

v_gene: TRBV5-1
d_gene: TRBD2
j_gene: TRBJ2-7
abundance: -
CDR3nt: TGCGCCAGCAGCTTCAGGACTAGCGACGAGCAGTACTTC
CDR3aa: CASSFRTSDEQYF

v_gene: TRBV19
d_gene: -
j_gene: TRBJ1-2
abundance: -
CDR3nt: TGTGCCAGTAGTATAGAGACAGGACATGGCTACACCTTC
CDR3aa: CASSIETGHGYTF

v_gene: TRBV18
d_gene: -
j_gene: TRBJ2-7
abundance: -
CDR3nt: TGTGCCAGCTCTCGTTCGGAGACCTACGAGCAGTACTTC
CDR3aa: CASSRSETYEQYF

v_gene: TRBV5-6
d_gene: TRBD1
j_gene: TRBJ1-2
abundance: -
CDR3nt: TGTGCCAGCAGCTTCCTCACAGGGGACAACTATGGCTACACCTTC
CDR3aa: CASSFLTGDNYGYTF

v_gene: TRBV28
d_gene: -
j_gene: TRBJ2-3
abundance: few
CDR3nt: TGTGCCAGCAGTTTCGCAGATACGCAGTATTTT
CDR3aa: CASSFADTQYF

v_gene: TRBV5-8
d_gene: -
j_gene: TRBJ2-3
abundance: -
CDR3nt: TGTGCCAGCAGTGACGCAGATATTCGGGGTACGCAGTATTTT
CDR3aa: CASSDADIRGTQYF